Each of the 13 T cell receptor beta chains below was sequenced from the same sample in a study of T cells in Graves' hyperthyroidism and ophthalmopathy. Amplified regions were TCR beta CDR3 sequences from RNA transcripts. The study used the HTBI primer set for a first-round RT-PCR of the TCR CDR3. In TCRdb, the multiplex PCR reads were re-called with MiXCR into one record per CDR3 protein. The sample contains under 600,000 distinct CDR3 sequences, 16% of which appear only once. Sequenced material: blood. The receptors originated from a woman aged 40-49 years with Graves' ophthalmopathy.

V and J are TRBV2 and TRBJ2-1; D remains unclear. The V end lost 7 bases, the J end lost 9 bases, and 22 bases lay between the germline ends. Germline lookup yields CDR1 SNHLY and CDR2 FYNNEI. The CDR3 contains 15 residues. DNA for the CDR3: TGTGCCAGCAAAATTGAAGCCCCCCCCGTGTTTGAGCAGTTCTTC. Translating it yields CASKIEAPPVFEQFF.

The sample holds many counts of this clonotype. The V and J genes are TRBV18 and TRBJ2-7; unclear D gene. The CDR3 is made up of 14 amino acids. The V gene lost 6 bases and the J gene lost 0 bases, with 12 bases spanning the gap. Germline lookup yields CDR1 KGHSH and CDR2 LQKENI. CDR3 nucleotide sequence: TGTGCCAGCTCGCCGACAAGAGACTCCTACGAGCAGTACTTC. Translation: CASSPTRDSYEQYF.

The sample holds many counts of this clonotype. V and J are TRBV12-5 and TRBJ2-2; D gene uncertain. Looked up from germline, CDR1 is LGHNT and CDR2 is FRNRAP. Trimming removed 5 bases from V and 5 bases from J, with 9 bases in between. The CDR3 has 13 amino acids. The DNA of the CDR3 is TGTGCTAGTGGTCCCCTGACAACCGGGGAGCTGTTTTTT. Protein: CASGPLTTGELFF.

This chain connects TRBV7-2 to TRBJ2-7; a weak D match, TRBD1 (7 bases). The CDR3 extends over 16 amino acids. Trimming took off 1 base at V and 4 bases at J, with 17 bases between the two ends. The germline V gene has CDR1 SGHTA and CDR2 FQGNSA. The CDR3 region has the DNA TGTGCCAGCAGCTTAGTGGGGCCAGGGGGGATATACGAGCAGTACTTC. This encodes CASSLVGPGGIYEQYF.

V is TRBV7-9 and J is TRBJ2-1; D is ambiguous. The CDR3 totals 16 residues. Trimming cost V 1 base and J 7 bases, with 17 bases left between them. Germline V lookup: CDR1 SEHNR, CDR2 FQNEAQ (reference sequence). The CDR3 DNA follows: TGTGCCAGCAGCTTAGGGGGATCATTATCGCTGAATGAGCAGTTCTTC. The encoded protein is CASSLGGSLSLNEQFF.

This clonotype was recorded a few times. The CDR3 bases are TGTGCCAGCAAGTCCGAGGGGGACACCATATATTTT. Its translation: CASKSEGDTIYF. The chain employs TRBV7-9 and TRBJ1-3; tentative D call: TRBD1 (6 bases). Deletions cut 7 bases from V and 8 bases from J, with 12 bases between. The CDR3 loop spans 12 amino acids. Germline values: CDR1 SEHNR, CDR2 FQNEAQ (reference sequence).

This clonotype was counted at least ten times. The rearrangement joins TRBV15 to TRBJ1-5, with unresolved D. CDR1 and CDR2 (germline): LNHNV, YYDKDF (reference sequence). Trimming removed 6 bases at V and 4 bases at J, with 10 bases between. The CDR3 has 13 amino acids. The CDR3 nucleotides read TGTGCCACCAGTCGATCCCAGAATCAGCCCCAGCATTTT. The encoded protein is CATSRSQNQPQHF.

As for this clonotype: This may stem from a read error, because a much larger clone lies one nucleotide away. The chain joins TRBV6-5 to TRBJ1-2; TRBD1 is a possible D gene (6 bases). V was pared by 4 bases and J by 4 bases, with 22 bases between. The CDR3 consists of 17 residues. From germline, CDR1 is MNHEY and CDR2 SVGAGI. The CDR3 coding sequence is TGTGCCAGCAGTTCTCAGGGGCCTCGCCAACGCTCCTATGGCTACACCTTC. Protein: CASSSQGPRQRSYGYTF.

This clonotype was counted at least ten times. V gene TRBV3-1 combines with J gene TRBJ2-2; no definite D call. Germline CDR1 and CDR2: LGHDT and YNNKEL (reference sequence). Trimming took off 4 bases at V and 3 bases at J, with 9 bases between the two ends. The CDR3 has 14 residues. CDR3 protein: CASSRDLHTGELFF. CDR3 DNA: TGTGCCAGCAGCCGTGACTTGCACACCGGGGAGCTGTTTTTT.

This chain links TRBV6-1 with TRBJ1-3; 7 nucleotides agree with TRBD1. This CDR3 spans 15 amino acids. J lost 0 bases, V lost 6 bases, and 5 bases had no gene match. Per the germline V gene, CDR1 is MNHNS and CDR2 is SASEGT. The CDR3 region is CASREDRYSGNTIYF. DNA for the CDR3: TGTGCCAGCAGAGAGGACAGGTACTCTGGAAACACCATATATTTT.

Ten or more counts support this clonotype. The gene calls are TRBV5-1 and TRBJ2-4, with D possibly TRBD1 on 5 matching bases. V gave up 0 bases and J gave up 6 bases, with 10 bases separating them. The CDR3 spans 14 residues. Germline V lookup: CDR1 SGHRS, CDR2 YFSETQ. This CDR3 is CASSLGSDRNIQYF. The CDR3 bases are TGCGCCAGCAGCTTGGGCTCCGACAGAAACATTCAGTACTTC.

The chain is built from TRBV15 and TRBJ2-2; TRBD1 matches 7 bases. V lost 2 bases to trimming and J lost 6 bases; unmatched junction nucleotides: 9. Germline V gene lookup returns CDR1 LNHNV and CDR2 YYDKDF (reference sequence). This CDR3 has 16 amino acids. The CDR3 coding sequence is TGTGCCACCAGCAGAAGACAGGGTCGGTTCCCCGGGGAGCTGTTTTTT. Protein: CATSRRQGRFPGELFF.

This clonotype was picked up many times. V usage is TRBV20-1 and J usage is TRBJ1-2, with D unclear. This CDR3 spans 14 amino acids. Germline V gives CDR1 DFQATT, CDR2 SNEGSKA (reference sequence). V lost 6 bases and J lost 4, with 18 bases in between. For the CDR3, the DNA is TGCAGTGCAACCGGACCTCACCGGGGCTATGGCTACACCTTC. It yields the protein CSATGPHRGYGYTF.